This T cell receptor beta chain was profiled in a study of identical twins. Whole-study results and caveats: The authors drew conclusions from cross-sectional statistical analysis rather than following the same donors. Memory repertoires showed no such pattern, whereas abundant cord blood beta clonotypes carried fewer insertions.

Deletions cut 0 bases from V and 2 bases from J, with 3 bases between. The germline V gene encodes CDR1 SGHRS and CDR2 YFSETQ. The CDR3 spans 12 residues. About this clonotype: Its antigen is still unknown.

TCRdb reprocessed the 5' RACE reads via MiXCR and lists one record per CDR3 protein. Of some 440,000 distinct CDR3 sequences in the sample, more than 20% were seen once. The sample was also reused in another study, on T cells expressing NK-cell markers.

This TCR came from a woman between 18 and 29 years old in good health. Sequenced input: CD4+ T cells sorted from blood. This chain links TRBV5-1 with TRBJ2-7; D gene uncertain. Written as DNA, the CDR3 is TGCGCCAGCAGCTTGGAACCCTACGAGCAGTACTTC. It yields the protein CASSLEPYEQYF.